This T cell receptor beta chain stems from a study of T cell responses to AZD1222 COVID-19 vaccine. Study outcomes and limitations: Compared with day 0, the breadth and depth of the Spike-specific TCR repertoire rose significantly after two doses of AZD1222.

The protocol was immunoSEQ multiplex PCR, while the TCRdb copy is restricted to in-frame clones and leaves out a portion. The table shows 95,000 to 150,000 clones, with over 85% occurring only once. As for this clone: Its antigen is unidentified.

CDR3 size: 15 residues. CDR1 MNHEY and CDR2 SMNVEV come from the germline V gene (reference sequence). V was clipped by 3 bases and J by 2 bases, with 12 bases between them. This receptor was taken from an adult in good health. The chain has TRBV27 and TRBJ2-3; D is perhaps TRBD2 (6 bases). Material: peripheral blood, obtained on day 0 of AZD1222 vaccination. CDR3 DNA: TGTGCCAGCAGTTTTACGGGAGCCGTCACAGATACGCAGTATTTT. This sequence encodes CASSFTGAVTDTQYF.